These 21 T cell receptor beta chains share one sample of origin, sequenced in a study of naive CD8 T cells in extremely preterm neonates. The method was immunoSEQ multiplex PCR; TCRdb's version includes in-frame clones alone and lacks a portion of them. The data hold approximately 4,900 clones, with 95% to 98% observed a single time. Sequenced: naive CD8+ T cells from blood. The receptors originated from a human donor in good health.

The chain links TRBV18 to TRBJ2-1, with 8 bases fitting TRBD2. This CDR3 has 16 residues. Germline loops: CDR1 KGHSH, CDR2 LQKENI. With 2 bases clipped from V and 8 bases from J, the junction kept 11 bases outside the gene matches. CDR3: CASSPTRFAGGHEQFF. CDR3 sequence (DNA): TGTGCCAGCTCACCAACCCGTTTCGCGGGGGGACATGAGCAGTTCTTC.

The V gene is TRBV29-1, the J gene TRBJ2-7; the match to TRBD1 covers 9 bases. Germline V CDR1 and CDR2: SQVTM, ANQGSEA. V dropped 7 bases and J dropped 1; count of bases not matched to a gene: 8. CDR3 length: 14 residues. This CDR3 reads CSATAGTGSYEQYF. The DNA of the CDR3 is TGCAGCGCCACTGCCGGGACAGGGTCCTACGAGCAGTACTTC.

This sequence joins TRBV21-1 and TRBJ2-1; the table's D call TRBD1 went unverified against the DNA. TRBV21-1 is a listed pseudogene. The CDR3 spans 11 residues. The CDR3 loop is CACLDTPKQFF. The CDR3 DNA reads as TGTGCCTGCCTCGACACGCCAAAGCAGTTCTTC.

CDR3 region: CASRPNGGADTQYF. CDR3 DNA sequence: TGTGCCAGCAGGCCTAATGGGGGGGCAGATACGCAGTATTTT. The chain joins TRBV6-6 to TRBJ2-3; 7 bases map to TRBD2. The CDR3 contains 14 residues. Germline V CDR1 and CDR2: MNHNY, SVGAGI (reference sequence). Trimming cost V 6 bases and J 4 bases; bases outside gene matches: 7.

The chain recombines TRBV9 with TRBJ2-2; TRBD1 is a possible D gene (5 bases). V was trimmed by 3 bases and J by 0 bases, leaving 12 bases between them. The CDR3 is made up of 16 amino acids. Germline CDR1 is SGDLS and CDR2 is YYNGEE. The CDR3 protein is CASSDHRYTNTGELFF. CDR3 sequence (DNA): TGTGCCAGCAGCGACCACAGGTATACGAACACCGGGGAGCTGTTTTTT. The entire variable domain, with the rest obtained from reference TRBV9 and TRBJ2-2, is as follows: DSGVTQTPKHLITATGQRVTLRCSPRSGDLSVYWYQQSLDQGLQFLIQYYNGEERAKGNILERFSAQQFPDLHSELNLSSLELGDSALYFCASSDHRYTNTGELFFGEGSRLTVL.

The chain carries TRBV13 and TRBJ2-1; a weak D match, TRBD1 (5 bases). CDR3 length equals 12 residues. V dropped 5 bases and J dropped 10 bases, with 12 bases sitting between them. Germline lookup yields CDR1 PRHDT and CDR2 FYEKMQ (reference sequence). CDR3 residues: CASSSQGVEQFF. The CDR3 DNA sequence: TGTGCCAGCAGCAGCCAAGGGGTCGAGCAGTTCTTC.

The rearrangement uses TRBV29-1 and TRBJ1-2; D uncertain. Trimming removed 3 bases at V and 9 bases at J, with 5 bases between. In germline, CDR1 is SQVTM, CDR2 ANQGSEA. The CDR3 extends over 9 amino acids. CDR3 coding DNA: TGCAGCGTTGACGGGAGCTACACCTTC. Encoded protein: CSVDGSYTF.

The chain joins TRBV4-2 to TRBJ2-3, with D possibly matching TRBD1 (6 bases). The germline V gene has CDR1 LGHNA and CDR2 YNFKEQ. V was trimmed by 4 bases and J by 3 bases, leaving 17 bases between them. The CDR3 extends over 16 amino acids. For the CDR3, the DNA is TGTGCCAGCAGCCCCGTACCTTGGGGGCCGACAGATACGCAGTATTTT. Translated: CASSPVPWGPTDTQYF.

The chain couples TRBV27 to TRBJ2-1; D not certain. The germline V gene has CDR1 MNHEY and CDR2 SMNVEV (reference sequence). The V and J ends lost 5 bases and 2 bases respectively, with 4 bases between them. CDR3 length: 12 residues. CDR3 nucleotides: TGTGCCAGCAGTCCCGCCTACAATGAGCAGTTCTTC. It translates to CASSPAYNEQFF.

The J gene is TRBJ1-1, the V gene TRBV18; possible D gene TRBD1, 5 bases. CDR3 length: 18 residues. CDR1 is KGHSH, CDR2 LQKENI, per germline. With 2 bases removed from V and 6 bases from J, the gap between germline ends came to 25 bases. The CDR3 here is CASSPKGGEGTLISEAFF. The CDR3 DNA reads TGTGCCAGCTCACCAAAAGGCGGGGAAGGGACTCTAATTTCTGAAGCTTTCTTT.

V usage is TRBV27 and J usage is TRBJ2-1; 14 bases map to TRBD2. This CDR3 contains 18 residues. V dropped 5 bases and J dropped 5; count of bases not matched to a gene: 11. Germline assignment: CDR1 MNHEY and CDR2 SMNVEV (reference sequence). DNA for the CDR3: TGTGCCAGCAGTCTAAAAGGGACTAGCGGGAGAATAAACAATGAGCAGTTCTTC. Protein: CASSLKGTSGRINNEQFF.

The V and J genes are TRBV11-3 and TRBJ2-3; 9 bases are shared with TRBD1. The CDR3 totals 15 residues. V lost 4 bases, J lost 7 bases, and 9 bases stayed unmatched. Germline-derived CDR1 and CDR2 are SGHNT and YENEEA. In DNA, the CDR3 is TGTGCCAGCAGCTCCCGGGACAGGGATACAAATACGCAGTATTTT. Protein: CASSSRDRDTNTQYF.

This clone was seen only once. The gene calls are TRBV14 and TRBJ1-4; D call uncertain. The germline CDR1 and CDR2 sequences are SGHDN and FVKESK. Trimming shortened V by 1 base and J by 7 bases, and 16 bases separated the two germline ends. CDR3 length: 16 residues. The CDR3 bases are TGTGCCAGCAGCCAAGTAAGCAGGTCACGAAGTGAAAAACTGTTTTTT. This sequence encodes CASSQVSRSRSEKLFF.

The chain employs TRBV30 and TRBJ2-7, with 8 bases fitting TRBD2. After removal of 1 base from V and 3 bases from J, the junction contained 2 bases not matched to a gene. CDR1 and CDR2 from the germline V gene are GTSNPN and SVGIG (reference sequence). This CDR3 contains 13 residues. The CDR3, as DNA: TGTGCCTGGAGTGAAAGCGGGAGCTACGAGCAGTACTTC. Translating it yields CAWSESGSYEQYF. Based on the CDR3 plus reference TRBV30 and TRBJ2-7, the full variable domain is SQTIHQWPATLVQPVGSPLSLECTVEGTSNPNLYWYRQAAGRGLQLLFYSVGIGQISSEVPQNLSASRPQDRQFILSSKKLLLSDSGFYLCAWSESGSYEQYFGPGTRLTVT.

This chain connects TRBV15 to TRBJ2-2; 9 nucleotides match TRBD2. CDR1 is LNHNV, CDR2 YYDKDF, per germline (reference sequence). This CDR3 region has 18 residues. J lost 2 bases, V lost 2 bases, and 9 bases had no gene match. The CDR3 is CATSRPVLAGLNTGELFF. The CDR3 DNA sequence: TGTGCCACCAGCAGACCCGTCCTAGCGGGGTTAAACACCGGGGAGCTGTTTTTT.

The V call is TRBV5-4, the J call TRBJ2-7; 10 positions match TRBD1. V lost 3 bases, J lost 5 bases, and 2 bases stayed unmatched. Germline V gene lookup returns CDR1 SGHNT and CDR2 YYREEE (reference sequence). The CDR3 contains 13 residues. The CDR3 loop is CASSSGQGNEQYV. The CDR3 nucleotides are TGTGCCAGCAGCTCGGGACAGGGGAACGAGCAGTACGTC.

This clone is a singleton in its sample. This chain uses TRBV7-6 with TRBJ1-5; D call uncertain. V was trimmed by 7 bases and J by 3 bases, leaving 7 bases between them. The CDR3 sequence is 12 residues long. Looked up from germline, CDR1 is SGHVS and CDR2 is FNYEAQ. CDR3 region: CASNAPNQPQHF. CDR3 bases: TGTGCCAGCAATGCGCCCAATCAGCCCCAGCATTTT.

CDR3 sequence (DNA): TGTGCCAGCAGCGCGCAGGATCTTGGTGGCACAGATACGCAGTATTTT. Encoded protein: CASSAQDLGGTDTQYF. This chain links TRBV7-9 with TRBJ2-3; D is unresolved. The V end was cut by 5 bases, the J end by 1 base, with 16 bases between. The CDR3 length is 16 residues. Germline CDR1 SEHNR, CDR2 FQNEAQ (reference sequence).

In its sample, this clone was seen a few times. The chain couples TRBV4-3 to TRBJ2-7; weak D call: TRBD1 (7 bases). The CDR3 is 16 amino acids. CDR1 is LGHNA, CDR2 YSLEER, per germline. V was pared by 0 bases and J by 4 bases, with 16 bases between. CDR3 bases: TGCGCCAGCAGCCAAGATTCAGGGGACAGCGGGTACGAGCAGTACTTC. Its translation: CASSQDSGDSGYEQYF.

V usage is TRBV28 and J usage is TRBJ1-2; no definite D call. CDR1 and CDR2 (germline): MDHEN, SYDVKM. V gave up 5 bases and J gave up 4 bases, with 8 bases separating them. The CDR3 contains 12 residues. CDR3 nucleotide sequence: TGTGCCAGCAGTGAGGCAGCCTATGGCTACACCTTC. It codes for CASSEAAYGYTF.

This rearrangement joins TRBV2 to TRBJ2-7; TRBD2 might be the D (5 bases). Germline V gene sequence: CDR1 SNHLY, CDR2 FYNNEI. The V end lost 5 bases, the J end lost 3 bases, and 8 bases lay between the germline ends. There are 12 residues in the CDR3. In DNA form, the CDR3 reads TGTGCCAGCAGTCTGGGGAGCTACGAGCAGTACGTC. It codes for CASSLGSYEQYV.